These 9 T cell receptor beta chains share one sample of origin, sequenced in a study of CXCR3-negative and CXCR3-positive naive CD8 T cells. 5' RACE with UMI labels generated the TRB cDNA libraries. From the 5' RACE reads, TCRdb lists one entry per CDR3 protein and no DNA. This sample's clone table lists some 61,000 distinct CDR3 sequences. Sequencing was carried out using naive CXCR3- CD8+ T cells from blood. The subset: CD45RO-CCR7+CD27+CD95- naive CD8+ T cells lacking CXCR3 (TNR3-). These receptors were collected from a human donor in good health. Some clones in this sample may be carry-over from other donors' samples.

The V gene is TRBV29-1, the J gene TRBJ2-7; the TCRdb D gene call, TRBD2, has no DNA to confirm it. This CDR3 region has 15 residues. Germline assignment: CDR1 SQVTM and CDR2 ANQGSEA. The CDR3 here is CSVEDGEGLAYEQYF.

This rearrangement joins TRBV20-1 to TRBJ1-2; TCRdb indicates TRBD1, and absent DNA this call remains unverified. The CDR3 is 14 residues long. Germline CDR1 is DFQATT and CDR2 is SNEGSKA (reference sequence). The CDR3 sequence is CSAGTGLSDIGYTF.

The chain couples TRBV4-3 to TRBJ2-7; there is no DNA to check the TCRdb D call of TRBD2. CDR1 LGHNA and CDR2 YSLEER come from the germline V gene. CDR3 length: 15 residues. The CDR3 spells CASSQGTSPPHEQYF.

V usage is TRBV7-2 and J usage is TRBJ2-1; TCRdb lists TRBD1, though no DNA is available to test this call. The CDR3 is 15 amino acids. Germline lookup yields CDR1 SGHTA and CDR2 FQGNSA. CDR3 loop: CASSSGTGVHNEQFF.

The chain carries TRBV28 and TRBJ2-3; TCRdb returns TRBD2, unconfirmable since there is no DNA. Per the germline V gene, CDR1 is MDHEN and CDR2 is SYDVKM. The CDR3 totals 16 residues. The CDR3: CASSFPREDSTDTQYF.

V usage is TRBV7-3 and J usage is TRBJ2-2; the D gene TCRdb calls, TRBD1, cannot be checked with no DNA. Looked up from germline, CDR1 is SGHTA and CDR2 is FQGTGA. The CDR3 spans 14 residues. CDR3 region: CASTPRAGTGELFF.

The V gene is TRBV5-1, the J gene TRBJ2-7. Germline values: CDR1 SGHRS, CDR2 YFSETQ. The length of the CDR3 is 13 residues. CDR3 sequence: CASSLEYSYEQYF. The variable domain in full, with the rest retrieved from reference TRBV5-1 and TRBJ2-7, is KAGVTQTPRYLIKTRGQQVTLSCSPISGHRSVSWYQQTPGQGLQFLFEYFSETQRNKGNFPGRFSGRQFSNSRSEMNVSTLELGDSALYLCASSLEYSYEQYFGPGTRLTVT.

This chain connects TRBV12-3 or TRBV12-4 to TRBJ1-1; TCRdb returns TRBD1, unconfirmable since there is no DNA. The CDR3 is 17 residues long. This CDR3 reads CASSLASTGLLNTEAFF.

The chain recombines TRBV4-1 with TRBJ1-2; TCRdb gives TRBD1 as the D gene, but with no DNA this cannot be confirmed. In germline, CDR1 is MGHRA, CDR2 YSYEKL. This CDR3 comprises 17 residues. The CDR3 sequence: CASSHHLGQTINYGYTF.